The clone carrying this TCR beta chain was recorded many times. Its antigen is as yet unknown. The source of the sample is a study of CD8 T cells in ankylosing spondylitis. Trimming took 5 bases from V and 2 from J, leaving 13 bases between them. The CDR3 spans 14 residues. Germline-derived CDR1 and CDR2 are SGHAT and FQNNGV. TCRdb processed the 5' RACE reads anew with MiXCR; each CDR3 protein has one entry. The sample lists around 440,000 distinct CDR3 sequences, 15% to 20% seen once, with 0.85% to 1.3% in the top ten. General study results and limits: Typical of ankylosing spondylitis blood, it appeared, was a TCR beta motif of several highly homologous variants. Disease-associated clones were reportedly significantly overrepresented in matched ankylosing spondylitis synovial fluid.

This chain connects TRBV11-2 to TRBJ2-7; unclear D gene. Sample: blood, either unsorted or a sorted T cell fraction (not recorded which). This clonotype was obtained from a male donor with ankylosing spondylitis. The CDR3 DNA sequence: TGTGCCAGCAGCATCCGGCACGGAACCTACGAGCAGTACTTC. The encoded protein is CASSIRHGTYEQYF.